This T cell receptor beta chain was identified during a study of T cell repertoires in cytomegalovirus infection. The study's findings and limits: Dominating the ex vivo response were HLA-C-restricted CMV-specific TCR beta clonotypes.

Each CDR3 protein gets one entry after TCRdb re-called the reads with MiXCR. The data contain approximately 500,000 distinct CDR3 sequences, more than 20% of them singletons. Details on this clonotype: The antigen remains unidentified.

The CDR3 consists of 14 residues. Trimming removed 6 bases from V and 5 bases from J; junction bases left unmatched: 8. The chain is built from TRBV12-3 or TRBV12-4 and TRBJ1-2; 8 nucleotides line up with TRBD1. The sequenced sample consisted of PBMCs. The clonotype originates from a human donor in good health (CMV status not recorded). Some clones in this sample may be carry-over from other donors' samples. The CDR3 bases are TGTGCCAGCAGCCCCGACAGGGGAGGGTATGGCTACACCTTC. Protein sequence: CASSPDRGGYGYTF.